This T cell receptor (beta chain) came from a study of molecular identifiers for immune sequencing clone quantification. Study findings and constraints: Over 99% of effector molecules, but under 1% in naive cells, were held by clones with more than 20 RNA copies.

Libraries from naive CD8 cells were generated from 20,000 to 1,000,000 sorted cells (with 10%, 30% or 50% RNA). When naive CD8 T cells were sorted, they were gated as CD8+CD4-CCR7+CD45RA+. TCR libraries were built in bulk with a published protocol and specific TCR primers. One entry per CDR3 protein, called by TCRdb with MiXCR from the PCR reads. This table has about half a million distinct CDR3 sequences, over 20% appearing once. CDR3 size: 15 residues. The germline gives CDR1 MDHEN, CDR2 SYDVKM. This clonotype was picked up one time. Its target is not known. This may come from a read error, since a much larger clone is one base off.

The clonotype originates from a human donor in good health. Some libraries in this study had Jurkat cell RNA spiked in. The J gene is TRBJ2-5, the V gene TRBV28; 7 nucleotides match TRBD2. The sequencing sample was made of naive CD8+ T cells from blood, with Jurkat cell RNA spiked in. Subset specified: FACS-sorted CD8+CD4-CCR7+CD45RA+ naive T cells. For the CDR3, the DNA is TGTGCCACTCAACTCCAGCGGGACGGACAAGGGACCCAGTACTTC. Translation: CATQLQRDGQGTQYF.